This TCR beta chain was observed in a study of blood T cell repertoires in COVID-19. Overall study context: There were acute and convalescent COVID-19 samples, and they came from the United States, Italy and Spain. From T cells, B-cell-depleted T cells, or PBMCs came the material, which was cDNA or gDNA.

V gave up 2 bases and J gave up 8 bases, with 9 bases separating them. The CDR3 has 12 amino acids. In the authors' workflow: For nucleated cells, counts were estimated from reference gene primer amplification. Data came from immunoSEQ multiplex PCR; TCRdb stores just in-frame clones and leaves some out. V and J calls and clone size are as listed in that table; D and trimming were resolved from the DNA. The sample yields around 130,000 clones, 85% to 90% seen once. J is TRBJ1-1 and V is TRBV12-3 or TRBV12-4; D remains unclear. The TCR originated in a man between 65 and 80 years old with active or convalescent COVID-19. Sequenced sample: peripheral blood. The CDR3 protein is CASSLTGSEAFF. The CDR3 nucleotides read TGTGCCAGCAGTTTAACGGGTTCCGAAGCTTTCTTT.